One T cell receptor beta chain is described in this entry. Its target is unknown. The sample carries other DNA sequences with the same CDR3. PCR was performed using 60 Vbeta and 13 Jbeta primers. Sequencing was performed with immunoSEQ multiplex PCR; in TCRdb, only in-frame clones are kept and a portion is missing. This sample has 65,000 to 90,000 clones, with more than 70% found just once. This sample is drawn from a study of cytomegalovirus exposure and HLA in healthy donors. At the level of the study: An earlier analysis found around 120 million unique TCR beta sequences from about 190 million T cells.

Study results and limitations: The classifier reportedly diagnosed cytomegalovirus status with high sensitivity and specificity.

V was clipped by 5 bases and J by 4 bases, with 17 bases between them. The CDR3 contains 15 residues. Germline-derived CDR1 and CDR2 are SGDLS and YYNGEE. The sample taken for sequencing was PBMCs. This receptor was obtained from a woman aged 40 to 55 in good health and CMV-seropositive. The chain links TRBV9 to TRBJ2-3; D ambiguous. CDR3: CASSPLRVAPDTQYF. CDR3 DNA: TGTGCCAGCAGTCCCCTCCGGGTCGCTCCAGATACGCAGTATTTT. Full variable domain (rest looked up from reference TRBV9 and TRBJ2-3): DSGVTQTPKHLITATGQRVTLRCSPRSGDLSVYWYQQSLDQGLQFLIQYYNGEERAKGNILERFSAQQFPDLHSELNLSSLELGDSALYFCASSPLRVAPDTQYFGPGTRLTVL.